This TCR beta chain originates from a study of CD8 T cells in Susac syndrome. For the study at large: Sequenced Susac syndrome patients included about six with clinically active disease and about eight in remission.

High-throughput TCR beta sequencing covered peripheral CD8+ and CD4+ T cells. Definite or probable Susac syndrome was diagnosed using recently defined diagnostic criteria. Random hexamers were used to reverse transcribe the RNA input (about 0.45 to 1 ug). TCRdb re-called the immunoSEQ multiplex PCR reads with MiXCR, one entry per CDR3 protein. The data show about 24,000 distinct CDR3 sequences, 93% seen once. This clonotype was detected only once. The V gene lost 5 bases and the J gene lost 0 bases, with 8 bases spanning the gap. Germline values: CDR1 MDHEN, CDR2 SYDVKM. The CDR3 has 14 residues. What was sequenced was CD8+ T cells from PBMCs. The TCR originated in a human donor with Susac syndrome. The rearrangement uses TRBV28 and TRBJ1-3; perhaps TRBD1 as D (5 bases). Written as DNA, the CDR3 is TGTGCCAGCAGTACCACAGGCTCTGGAAACACCATATATTTT. This encodes CASSTTGSGNTIYF.